This entry lists 9 T cell receptor beta chains sequenced from one sample in a study of blood T cell repertoires in COVID-19. Sequencing used immunoSEQ multiplex PCR; TCRdb keeps in-frame clones, though not all of them. The table lists about 120,000 clones, under 90% of them singletons. Material: peripheral blood. These receptors all stem from a woman in her 70s with acute or convalescent COVID-19.

The chain employs TRBV19 and TRBJ1-1, with 9 nucleotides matching TRBD1. V lost 6 bases, J lost 10 bases, and 6 bases stayed unmatched. CDR1 and CDR2 (germline): LNHDA, SQIVND (reference sequence). The CDR3 spans 12 residues. In DNA form, the CDR3 reads TGTGCCAGTAGGCGACAGGGGGAGGGAGCTTTCTTT. This gives the protein CASRRQGEGAFF.

The chain recombines TRBV29-1 with TRBJ1-4; 11 nucleotides line up with TRBD1. This CDR3 comprises 13 residues. Trimming removed 8 bases from V and 8 bases from J; junction bases left unmatched: 7. Germline lookup yields CDR1 SQVTM and CDR2 ANQGSEA. CDR3 region: CSFLRDRGEKLFF. In DNA, the CDR3 is TGCAGCTTCCTCCGGGACAGGGGGGAAAAACTGTTTTTT. Based on the CDR3 plus reference TRBV29-1 and TRBJ1-4, the full variable domain is SAVISQKPSRDICQRGTSLTIQCQVDSQVTMMFWYRQQPGQSLTLIATANQGSEATYESGFVIDKFPISRPNLTFSTLTVSNMSPEDSSIYLCSFLRDRGEKLFFGSGTQLSVL.

This clone was seen once. The chain employs TRBV18 and TRBJ1-5; D is uncertain. Trimming stripped 3 bases from V and 4 bases from J, with 7 bases between. The CDR3 has 13 residues. The germline CDR1 and CDR2 sequences are KGHSH and LQKENI. The CDR3 reads CASSPRENQPQHF. CDR3 sequence (DNA): TGTGCCAGCTCACCGAGGGAGAATCAGCCCCAGCATTTT.

The gene calls are TRBV5-1 and TRBJ1-1; 7 nucleotides align to TRBD1. Germline-derived CDR1 and CDR2 are SGHRS and YFSETQ. The CDR3 consists of 13 residues. J was trimmed by 6 bases and V by 4 bases; bases with no gene match: 6. CDR3 protein: CASSPLGQSEAFF. The CDR3 DNA sequence: TGCGCCAGCAGCCCCCTGGGACAGTCTGAAGCTTTCTTT.

This clone came up once. The chain is built from TRBV2 and TRBJ1-4; D unclear. The CDR3 runs to 14 residues. The germline V gene encodes CDR1 SNHLY and CDR2 FYNNEI. V lost 7 bases and J 4 bases, leaving 13 bases between the germline ends. The chain's CDR3 is CASTRVRGNEKLFF. The CDR3 nucleotides are TGTGCCAGCACTAGAGTCCGGGGTAATGAAAAACTGTTTTTT.

CDR3 residues: CASSLDRASPLHF. In DNA form, the CDR3 reads TGCGCCAGCAGCTTGGACAGAGCTTCACCCCTCCACTTT. This chain joins TRBV5-1 and TRBJ1-6; the D is unclear. Per the germline V gene, CDR1 is SGHRS and CDR2 is YFSETQ. CDR3 length: 13 amino acids. V lost 0 bases to trimming and J lost 9 bases, with 7 bases between them.

The count of this clone is one. This chain connects TRBV7-6 to TRBJ1-3, with 7 bases lining up with TRBD1. CDR3 length: 17 amino acids. Trimming cost V 2 bases and J 4 bases; bases outside gene matches: 11. The germline gives CDR1 SGHVS, CDR2 FNYEAQ. The CDR3 nucleotides read TGTGCCAGCAGCTTAAGCCCAGGGGGACGATCCGGAAACACCATATATTTT. Translating it yields CASSLSPGGRSGNTIYF. The whole variable domain, remainder taken from reference TRBV7-6 and TRBJ1-3, is GAGVSQSPRYKVTKRGQDVALRCDPISGHVSLYWYRQALGQGPEFLTYFNYEAQQDKSGLPNDRFSAERPEGSISTLTIQRTEQRDSAMYRCASSLSPGGRSGNTIYFGEGSWLTVV.

The chain uses TRBV7-8 and TRBJ1-5; D unclear. The CDR3 length is 14 residues. Trimming cost V 0 bases and J 6 bases, with 9 bases left between them. Per the germline V gene, CDR1 is SGHVS and CDR2 is FQNEAQ. Written as DNA, the CDR3 is TGTGCCAGCAGCTTAGCCGGTTTAAGTCAGCCCCAGCATTTT. It specifies CASSLAGLSQPQHF.

Only one count was recorded for this clone. The J gene is TRBJ2-4, the V gene TRBV15; TRBD1 is a possible D gene (5 bases). CDR1 LNHNV and CDR2 YYDKDF come from the germline V gene (reference sequence). V lost 5 bases, J lost 0 bases, and 8 bases lay in between. The CDR3 spans 14 residues. The CDR3 here is CATSEQVAKNIQYF. The CDR3 DNA reads as TGTGCCACCAGCGAACAGGTAGCCAAAAACATTCAGTACTTC.